This T cell receptor beta chain appears in the sequencing data of a study of blood T cell repertoires in COVID-19. There are 15 residues in the CDR3. The ends lost 5 bases at V and 7 bases at J; junction bases unmatched: 14. CDR1 and CDR2 (germline): SGHTA, FQGTGA. The authors' processing: By means of reference gene primer amplification, nucleated cell counts were estimated. Only in-frame clones appear in the TCRdb table, and some are missing; sequencing was by immunoSEQ multiplex PCR. Clonal size and the V and J genes are those of that table, whereas D and trimming came from the DNA. Among around 100,000 clones listed, 88% were seen once.

The chain carries TRBV7-3 and TRBJ2-7; 7 nucleotides line up with TRBD2. The material sequenced was peripheral blood. This TCR came from a man at least 80 years old with acute or convalescent COVID-19. The CDR3 DNA reads TGTGCCAGCAGCCCCCCGGGCGCGGGGGTAAGAGAGCAGTACTTC. This encodes CASSPPGAGVREQYF.